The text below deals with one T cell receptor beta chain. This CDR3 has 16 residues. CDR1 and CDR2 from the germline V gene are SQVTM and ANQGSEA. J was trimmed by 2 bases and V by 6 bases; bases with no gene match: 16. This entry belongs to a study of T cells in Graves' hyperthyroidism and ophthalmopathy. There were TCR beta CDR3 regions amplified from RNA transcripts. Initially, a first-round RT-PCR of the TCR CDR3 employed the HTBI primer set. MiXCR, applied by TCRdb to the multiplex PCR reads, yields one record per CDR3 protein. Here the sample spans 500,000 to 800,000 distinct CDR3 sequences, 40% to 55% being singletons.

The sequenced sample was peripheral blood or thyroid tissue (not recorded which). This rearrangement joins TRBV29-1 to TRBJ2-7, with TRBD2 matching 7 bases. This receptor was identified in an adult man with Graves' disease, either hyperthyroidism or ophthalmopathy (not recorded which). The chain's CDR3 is CSVGGERAPNPYEQYF. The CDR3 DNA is TGCAGCGTGGGGGGGGAGAGGGCTCCCAACCCCTACGAGCAGTACTTC.